The rows below give T cell receptor beta chains drawn from one sample of a study of blood T cell repertoires in COVID-19. Measured with immunoSEQ multiplex PCR; TCRdb has only the in-frame clones, and not every one. The sample records some 160,000 clones, around 82% being singletons. Sequenced sample: peripheral blood. Receptor source: a woman of 80 years or more with acute or convalescent COVID-19. CDR3s include the opening cysteine and the closing phenylalanine or tryptophan. D genes are given only for firm matches. Clone size is not always given. Where it is, it says once, few, many or a class for expanded clones.

D,size,J,V,CDR3,DNA
.,.,TRBJ1-1,TRBV5-1,CASALEMNTEAFF,TGCGCCAGCGCTCTAGAGATGAACACTGAAGCTTTCTTT
.,.,TRBJ1-5,TRBV19,CASSIAQGQSNQPQHF,TGTGCCAGTAGTATAGCCCAAGGACAGAGCAATCAGCCCCAGCATTTT
.,.,TRBJ2-2,TRBV7-2,CASSTYSLGVHGELFF,TGTGCCAGCAGCACCTACTCCCTGGGAGTCCACGGGGAGCTGTTTTTT
TRBD1,.,TRBJ1-2,TRBV14,CASSHNNWDRMSYGYTF,TGTGCCAGCAGCCACAACAATTGGGACAGGATGAGCTATGGCTACACCTTC
.,.,TRBJ1-4,TRBV4-1,CASSTRLVWGGTNEKLFF,TGCGCCAGCAGCACCCGATTAGTTTGGGGGGGAACTAATGAAAAACTGTTTTTT
.,.,TRBJ1-1,TRBV27,CASSHPGLRNTEAFF,TGTGCCAGCAGTCATCCAGGCTTGAGGAACACTGAAGCTTTCTTT
.,.,TRBJ2-7,TRBV5-4,CASSPTGTHEQYF,TGTGCCAGCAGCCCGACAGGAACTCACGAGCAGTACTTC
.,.,TRBJ1-2,TRBV9,CASSAPGSRGGYTF,TGTGCCAGCAGCGCTCCGGGCTCCCGGGGTGGCTACACCTTC
TRBD1,.,TRBJ2-7,TRBV5-1,CASSPDRLYEQYF,TGCGCCAGCAGCCCGGACAGGCTTTACGAGCAGTACTTC
TRBD1,.,TRBJ1-2,TRBV7-2,CASSSRQGRGAYGYTF,TGTGCCAGCAGCTCCAGACAGGGTCGGGGAGCCTATGGCTACACCTTC
.,once,TRBJ1-1,TRBV28,CASSSPGEVNTEAFF,TGTGCCAGCAGTTCCCCTGGAGAAGTGAACACTGAAGCTTTCTTT
.,.,TRBJ1-4,TRBV27,CARQEKLFF,TGTGCCCGACAAGAAAAACTGTTTTTT
.,.,TRBJ2-3,TRBV6-2/TRBV6-3,CASSLGGVPADTQYF,TGTGCCAGCAGCCTAGGAGGGGTCCCCGCAGATACGCAGTATTTT
.,.,TRBJ2-2,TRBV9,CASSVRDLGGTGELFF,TGTGCCAGCAGTGTGCGGGACCTGGGGGGCACCGGGGAGCTGTTTTTT
.,.,TRBJ2-7,TRBV12-3/TRBV12-4,CASSYTGFYEQYF,TGTGCCAGCAGTTACACAGGGTTCTACGAGCAGTACTTC
.,.,TRBJ1-1,TRBV7-9,CASARGNTEAFF,TGTGCCAGCGCCCGGGGGAACACTGAAGCTTTCTTT
.,.,TRBJ2-2,TRBV2,CASSEARGNTGELFF,TGTGCCAGCAGTGAAGCGAGAGGGAACACCGGGGAGCTGTTTTTT
TRBD1,once,TRBJ2-2,TRBV5-1,CASSLGTGNPGELFF,TGCGCCAGCAGCTTGGGGACAGGGAACCCCGGGGAGCTGTTTTTT
.,.,TRBJ1-4,TRBV7-2,CASSLVPPGQINEKLFF,TGTGCCAGCAGCTTAGTACCGCCAGGCCAGATTAATGAAAAACTGTTTTTT
.,.,TRBJ1-2,TRBV7-9,CASSLETQGINYGYTF,TGTGCCAGCAGCTTAGAGACTCAAGGTATCAACTATGGCTACACCTTC
.,few,TRBJ2-7,TRBV10-3,CAIRVGGSYEQYF,TGTGCCATCAGAGTCGGTGGTTCCTACGAGCAGTACTTC
TRBD1,.,TRBJ1-2,TRBV2,CASSRTGGNFNYGYTF,TGTGCCAGCAGTAGGACAGGGGGGAACTTCAACTATGGCTACACCTTC
.,.,TRBJ1-6,TRBV12-5,CASGPEIYNSPLHF,TGTGCTAGTGGCCCCGAGATCTATAATTCACCCCTCCACTTT
.,.,TRBJ1-6,TRBV28,CASSLPAGPGNSPLHF,TGTGCCAGCAGTCTCCCAGCAGGGCCTGGTAATTCACCCCTCCACTTT
TRBD1,once,TRBJ1-5,TRBV30,CAYRGQGHQPQHF,TGTGCCTACCGCGGACAGGGGCATCAGCCCCAGCATTTT
TRBD2,.,TRBJ2-1,TRBV11-2,CASSLAGREAGEQFF,TGTGCCAGCAGCTTAGCGGGGCGGGAGGCGGGTGAGCAGTTCTTC
.,.,TRBJ2-2,TRBV12-3/TRBV12-4,CASSFSAGELFF,TGTGCCAGCAGTTTCTCAGCCGGGGAGCTGTTTTTT
TRBD1,.,TRBJ1-2,TRBV6-5,CASSPQTGNYGYTF,TGTGCCAGCAGTCCTCAGACAGGGAACTATGGCTACACCTTC
.,.,TRBJ2-1,TRBV18,CASSPGRSYEQFF,TGTGCCAGCTCACCTGGGCGAAGCTATGAGCAGTTCTTC
.,.,TRBJ1-4,TRBV7-9,CASSLGPLRKLFF,TGTGCCAGCAGCTTAGGTCCCTTGCGAAAACTGTTTTTT
TRBD2,.,TRBJ2-3,TRBV24-1,CATRSTSGASDTQYF,TGTGCCACCAGATCGACTAGCGGGGCTTCGGATACGCAGTATTTT
TRBD2,.,TRBJ2-3,TRBV6-5,CASTPGGPPADTQYF,TGTGCCAGCACGCCGGGAGGGCCTCCAGCAGATACGCAGTATTTT
.,.,TRBJ2-3,TRBV11-3,CASSPPGARYTQYF,TGTGCCAGCAGCCCTCCTGGGGCGCGCTATACGCAGTATTTT
TRBD1,.,TRBJ1-4,TRBV19,CASSGQATTNEKLFF,TGTGCCAGTAGCGGACAGGCCACAACTAATGAAAAACTGTTTTTT
.,few,TRBJ1-4,TRBV2,CASMGLATEKLFF,TGTGCCAGCATGGGCCTAGCCACTGAAAAACTGTTTTTT
TRBD1,.,TRBJ1-2,TRBV4-3,CASSPRTGAGGYTF,TGCGCCAGCAGCCCGAGGACAGGGGCTGGCGGCTACACCTTC
.,.,TRBJ1-1,TRBV5-1,CASSLGPVNTEAFF,TGCGCCAGCAGCTTGGGGCCCGTTAACACTGAAGCTTTCTTT
TRBD2,.,TRBJ2-1,TRBV15,CATSTRLAEGLDEQFF,TGTGCCACCAGCACCCGACTAGCGGAAGGCCTTGATGAGCAGTTCTTC
.,.,TRBJ1-1,TRBV24-1,CATSGEFRENTEAFF,TGTGCCACCAGTGGGGAATTCAGGGAGAACACTGAAGCTTTCTTT
.,.,TRBJ2-1,TRBV19,CASSIADYNEQFF,TGTGCCAGTAGTATCGCGGACTACAATGAGCAGTTCTTC
.,once,TRBJ1-2,TRBV25-1,CASSESLMSGSYTF,TGTGCCAGCAGTGAATCTCTGATGAGCGGTAGCTACACCTTC
.,few,TRBJ2-3,TRBV5-1,CASSSGLVFTDTQYF,TGCGCCAGCAGCTCGGGACTTGTTTTTACAGATACGCAGTATTTT
TRBD2,.,TRBJ2-2,TRBV19,CASSRWTSEGSGELFF,TGTGCCAGTAGTAGATGGACTAGCGAAGGGTCCGGGGAGCTGTTTTTT
.,.,TRBJ2-7,TRBV29-1,CSVRQSSYEQYF,TGCAGCGTGAGACAGAGCTCCTACGAGCAGTACTTC
.,.,TRBJ2-5,TRBV9,CASSVRAEGETQYF,TGTGCCAGCAGCGTAAGGGCGGAGGGGGAGACCCAGTACTTC
.,few,TRBJ1-4,TRBV19,CASSIGRQRANEKLFF,TGTGCCAGTAGTATCGGCCGCCAGCGCGCTAATGAAAAACTGTTTTTT
TRBD1,.,TRBJ1-2,TRBV14,CASSPGDRGSRYTF,TGTGCCAGCAGCCCAGGCGACAGGGGATCTCGCTACACCTTC
.,.,TRBJ2-1,TRBV9,CASSITGQYNEQFF,TGTGCCAGCAGCATAACAGGGCAGTACAATGAGCAGTTCTTC
TRBD1,.,TRBJ1-6,TRBV19,CASSIGRTGGFSPLHF,TGTGCCAGTAGTATTGGCCGGACAGGGGGATTTTCACCCCTCCACTTT
TRBD2,.,TRBJ2-3,TRBV7-2,CASSPAGTSGARTDTQYF,TGTGCCAGCAGCCCAGCCGGGACTAGCGGAGCCCGCACAGATACGCAGTATTTT
TRBD2,.,TRBJ2-5,TRBV4-2,CASSHSGLAGGQETQYF,TGTGCCAGCAGCCATTCCGGACTAGCGGGGGGGCAAGAGACCCAGTACTTC
.,.,TRBJ2-7,TRBV28,CASSLTRFEQYF,TGTGCCAGCAGTTTAACCAGATTCGAGCAGTACTTC
TRBD1,once,TRBJ1-1,TRBV20-1,CSAPRTGEAFF,TGCAGTGCTCCTAGGACAGGTGAAGCTTTCTTT
TRBD1,.,TRBJ1-4,TRBV6-6,CASSYLQGDSNEKLFF,TGTGCCAGCAGTTACCTCCAGGGGGACTCTAATGAAAAACTGTTTTTT